What follows is one T cell receptor (beta chain) and its context. Repertoires were generated with immunoSEQ multiplex PCR, while TCRdb's copy carries only in-frame clones and drops some. The sample has 120,000 or so clones, more than 75% seen once. This specimen belongs to a study of control samples from healthy donors and cancer patients. The origin of this receptor is a man in his forties in good health. The source material was blood.

The CDR3 coding sequence is TGCGCCAGCAGCCAAGATGTTTGGGGAGAAGCTTTCTTT. Protein: CASSQDVWGEAFF. The rearrangement links TRBV4-1 to TRBJ1-1; no reliable D call. V lost 0 bases and J lost 8, with 10 bases in between. Germline V gene sequence: CDR1 MGHRA, CDR2 YSYEKL. This CDR3 comprises 13 residues.